These 7 T cell receptor beta chains were all obtained from the same sample, sequenced in a study of T cells in Graves' hyperthyroidism and ophthalmopathy. Amplified TCR beta CDR3 regions came from RNA transcripts. A set of HTBI primers served as the primers for a first-round RT-PCR of the TCR CDR3. A single record per CDR3 protein comes from TCRdb applying MiXCR to the multiplex PCR reads. The sample has approximately 400,000 distinct CDR3 sequences; over 13% are singletons. The sequenced sample was blood. These receptors came from a middle-aged man with Graves' ophthalmopathy.

The sample holds many counts of this clonotype. The CDR3 reads CASTPGAVRAGELFF. The CDR3 region has the DNA TGTGCCAGCACCCCTGGGGCAGTTCGGGCCGGGGAGCTGTTTTTT. The chain combines TRBV28 with TRBJ2-2; TRBD1 might be the D (5 bases). This CDR3 contains 15 residues. The V gene's germline CDR1 is MDHEN and CDR2 SYDVKM. V lost 7 bases and J lost 6, with 18 bases in between.

This clonotype was seen at least ten times. The chain is built from TRBV7-9 and TRBJ2-1; 9 bases are a match to TRBD2. The trim removed 3 bases at V and 8 bases at J, leaving 2 bases unmatched. CDR3 length: 13 residues. Germline CDR1 and CDR2: SEHNR and FQNEAQ (reference sequence). CDR3 coding DNA: TGTGCCAGCAGCTTCTGGACTAGCGATGAGCAGTTCTTC. It yields the protein CASSFWTSDEQFF.

Many counts were recorded for this clonotype. The CDR3 region has the DNA TGTGCCAGCAGCTTAGGCGTAATTTCTAGTGAGCAGTTCTTC. It translates to CASSLGVISSEQFF. The V gene is TRBV11-2, the J gene TRBJ2-1; D uncertain. This CDR3 has 14 amino acids. Trimming removed 1 base at V and 9 bases at J, with 13 bases between. Germline V gene lookup returns CDR1 SGHAT and CDR2 FQNNGV.

This clonotype was recorded at least ten times. V is TRBV2 and J is TRBJ1-2, with D tentatively TRBD1 (5 bases). CDR3 length equals 15 residues. The germline gives CDR1 SNHLY, CDR2 FYNNEI. The V and J ends lost 3 bases and 4 bases respectively, with 15 bases between them. CDR3 sequence: CASSDWSGNPYGYTF. In DNA form, the CDR3 reads TGTGCCAGCAGTGATTGGTCAGGGAACCCCTATGGCTACACCTTC. Full variable domain (missing parts from reference TRBV2 and TRBJ1-2): EPEVTQTPSHQVTQMGQEVILRCVPISNHLYFYWYRQILGQKVEFLVSFYNNEISEKSEIFDDQFSVERPDGSNFTLKIRSTKLEDSAMYFCASSDWSGNPYGYTFGSGTRLTVV.

Written as DNA, the CDR3 is TGTGCCAGCAGCTTAGATGGTACAGAGCAGTACTTC. As protein: CASSLDGTEQYF. The rearrangement links TRBV7-9 to TRBJ2-7, with D unresolved. This CDR3 contains 12 residues. Germline V gene data show CDR1 as SEHNR and CDR2 as FQNEAQ (reference sequence). The V end lost 1 base, the J end lost 7 bases, and 8 bases lay between the germline ends. The full variable domain, completed using reference TRBV7-9 and TRBJ2-7, is DTGVSQNPRHKITKRGQNVTFRCDPISEHNRLYWYRQTLGQGPEFLTYFQNEAQLEKSRLLSDRFSAERPKGSFSTLEIQRTEQGDSAMYLCASSLDGTEQYFGPGTRLTVT.

This clonotype was counted many times. This chain joins TRBV12-3 or TRBV12-4 and TRBJ1-2; 7 positions match TRBD1. This CDR3 is built from 14 residues. The junction had 6 bases not matched to a gene; V was cut back by 4 bases and J by 4 bases. The CDR3 nucleotides read TGTGCCAGCAGTTCGACAGGGATTAGCTATGGCTACACCTTC. This encodes CASSSTGISYGYTF.

This clonotype was found a few times. The chain joins TRBV29-1 to TRBJ1-1, with no clear D. The CDR3 consists of 11 residues. Germline CDR1 reads SQVTM; CDR2 reads ANQGSEA. V was pared by 8 bases and J by 6 bases, with 13 bases between. The CDR3 nucleotides read TGCAGCTACTCCCTAGGCGCTGAAGCTTTCTTT. The encoded protein is CSYSLGAEAFF.